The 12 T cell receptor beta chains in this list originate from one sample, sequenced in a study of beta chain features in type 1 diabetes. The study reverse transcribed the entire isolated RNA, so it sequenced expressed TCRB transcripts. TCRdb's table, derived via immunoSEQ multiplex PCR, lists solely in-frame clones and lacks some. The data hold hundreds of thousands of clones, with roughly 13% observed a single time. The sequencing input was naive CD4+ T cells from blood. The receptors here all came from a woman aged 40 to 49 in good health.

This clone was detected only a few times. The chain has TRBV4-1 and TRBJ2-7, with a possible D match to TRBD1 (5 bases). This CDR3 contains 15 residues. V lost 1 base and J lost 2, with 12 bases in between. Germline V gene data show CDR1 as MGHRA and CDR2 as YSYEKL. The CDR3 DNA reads TGCGCCAGCAGCCAAGGGACCCAGGGCACCTACGAGCAGTACTTC. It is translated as CASSQGTQGTYEQYF.

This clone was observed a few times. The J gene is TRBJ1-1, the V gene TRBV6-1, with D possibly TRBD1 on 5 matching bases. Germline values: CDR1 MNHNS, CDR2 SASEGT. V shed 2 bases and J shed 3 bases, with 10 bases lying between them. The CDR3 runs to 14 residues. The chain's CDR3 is CASSELWGDTEAFF. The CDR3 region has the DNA TGTGCCAGCAGTGAATTGTGGGGGGACACTGAAGCTTTCTTT.

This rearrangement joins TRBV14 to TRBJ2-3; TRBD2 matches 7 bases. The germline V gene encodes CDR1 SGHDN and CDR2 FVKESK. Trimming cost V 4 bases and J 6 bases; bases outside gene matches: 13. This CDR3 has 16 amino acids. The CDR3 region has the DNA TGTGCCAGCAGCCTTACGCGCTCGGGGGGTGACGATACGCAGTATTTT. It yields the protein CASSLTRSGGDDTQYF. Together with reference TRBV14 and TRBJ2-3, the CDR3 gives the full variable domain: EAGVTQFPSHSVIEKGQTVTLRCDPISGHDNLYWYRRVMGKEIKFLLHFVKESKQDESGMPNNRFLAERTGGTYSTLKVQPAELEDSGVYFCASSLTRSGGDDTQYFGPGTRLTVL.

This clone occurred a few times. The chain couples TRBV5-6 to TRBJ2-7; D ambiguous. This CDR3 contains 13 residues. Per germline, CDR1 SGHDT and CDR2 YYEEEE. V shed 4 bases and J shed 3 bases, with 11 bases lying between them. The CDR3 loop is CASSRDTVYEQYF. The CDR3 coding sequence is TGTGCCAGCAGCCGCGACACCGTCTACGAGCAGTACTTC. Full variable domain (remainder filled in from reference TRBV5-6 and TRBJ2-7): DAGVTQSPTHLIKTRGQQVTLRCSPKSGHDTVSWYQQALGQGPQFIFQYYEEEERQRGNFPDRFSGHQFPNYSSELNVNALLLGDSALYLCASSRDTVYEQYFGPGTRLTVT.

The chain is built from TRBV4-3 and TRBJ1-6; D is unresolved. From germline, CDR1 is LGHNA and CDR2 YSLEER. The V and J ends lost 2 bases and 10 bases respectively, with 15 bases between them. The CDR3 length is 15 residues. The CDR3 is CASSQRHPIPSPLHF. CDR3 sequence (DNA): TGCGCCAGCAGCCAACGACACCCGATCCCCTCACCCCTCCACTTT.

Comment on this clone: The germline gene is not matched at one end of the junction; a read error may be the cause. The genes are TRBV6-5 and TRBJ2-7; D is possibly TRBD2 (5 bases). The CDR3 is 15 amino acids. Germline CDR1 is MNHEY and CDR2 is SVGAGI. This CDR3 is CASRFPGSGSHEQYF. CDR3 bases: TGTGCCAGCAGATTCCCGGGGTCCGGCTCCCACGAGCAGTACTTC.

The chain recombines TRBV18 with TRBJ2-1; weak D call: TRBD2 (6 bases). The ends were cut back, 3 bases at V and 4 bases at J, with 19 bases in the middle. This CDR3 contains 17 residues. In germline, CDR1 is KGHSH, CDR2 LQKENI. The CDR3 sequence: CASSPGTGGYGYNEQFF. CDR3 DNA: TGTGCCAGCTCACCGGGAACAGGAGGGTACGGATACAATGAGCAGTTCTTC.

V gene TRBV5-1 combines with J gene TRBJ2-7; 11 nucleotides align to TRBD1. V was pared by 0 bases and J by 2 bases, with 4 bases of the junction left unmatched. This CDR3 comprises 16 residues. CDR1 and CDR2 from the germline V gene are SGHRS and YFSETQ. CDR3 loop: CASSLGGTGGTYEQYF. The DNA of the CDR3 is TGCGCCAGCAGCTTGGGGGGGACAGGGGGAACCTACGAGCAGTACTTC.

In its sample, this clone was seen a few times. The CDR3 region has the DNA TGCGCCAGCAGCTTGCTAACTAACTATGGCTACACCTTC. Translating it yields CASSLLTNYGYTF. This chain links TRBV5-1 with TRBJ1-2, with no clear D. There are 13 residues in the CDR3. The V end lost 1 base, the J end lost 0 bases, and 4 bases lay between the germline ends. Per the germline V gene, CDR1 is SGHRS and CDR2 is YFSETQ. Full variable domain (remainder filled in from reference TRBV5-1 and TRBJ1-2): KAGVTQTPRYLIKTRGQQVTLSCSPISGHRSVSWYQQTPGQGLQFLFEYFSETQRNKGNFPGRFSGRQFSNSRSEMNVSTLELGDSALYLCASSLLTNYGYTFGSGTRLTVV.

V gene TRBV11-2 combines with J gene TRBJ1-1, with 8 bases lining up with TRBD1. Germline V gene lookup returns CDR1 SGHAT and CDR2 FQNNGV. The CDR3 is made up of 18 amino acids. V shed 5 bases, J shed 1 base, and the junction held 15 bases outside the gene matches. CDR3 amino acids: CASSQAPVQGQGNTEAFF. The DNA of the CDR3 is TGTGCCAGCAGCCAGGCTCCCGTACAAGGACAGGGGAACACTGAAGCTTTCTTT.

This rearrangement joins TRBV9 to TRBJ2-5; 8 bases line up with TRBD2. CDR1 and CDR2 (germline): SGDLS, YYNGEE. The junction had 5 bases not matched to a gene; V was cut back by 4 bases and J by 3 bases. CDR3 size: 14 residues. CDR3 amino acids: CASSPGLVKETQYF. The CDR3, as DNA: TGTGCCAGCAGCCCGGGACTAGTAAAAGAGACCCAGTACTTC.

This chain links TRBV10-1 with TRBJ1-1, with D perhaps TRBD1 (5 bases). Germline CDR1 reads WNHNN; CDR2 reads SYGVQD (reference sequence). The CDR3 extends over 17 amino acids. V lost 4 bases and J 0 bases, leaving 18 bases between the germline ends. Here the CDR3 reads CASSGGQMVGLNTEAFF. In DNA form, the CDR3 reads TGCGCCAGCAGTGGTGGTCAAATGGTGGGGCTGAACACTGAAGCTTTCTTT.